The entry below gives a single TCR beta chain sequence along with its context. Its antigen is still unknown. These data originate in a study of monozygotic twins with inflammatory bowel disease (dated by TCRdb to the late 2010s). As for the study more broadly: The full study comprised around 30 monozygotic twin pairs: nine German pairs (four IBD-concordant, five IBD-discordant) and 19 IBD-discordant Danish pairs. Disease-associated traits were sought mainly through comparisons between IBD patients and their genetically identical healthy co-twins within discordant pairs. Each individual had, on average, about 151 000 unique TCRalpha sequences and 181 000 unique TCRbeta sequences available for analysis.

Overall study outcomes, separate from this receptor: The analysis was unable to tell different T cell subtypes apart. Differing immunosuppressive treatments among patients may have added background noise and inter-individual variability to the repertoires. The results gave no support for a single strong signal or clonotype linked to IBD. Repertoire similarity did not differ between concordant and discordant twins, possibly due to limited statistical power. Compared with healthy twins, IBD patients shared fewer clonotypes with other individuals, and the difference was most pronounced in patients with signs of disease activity. Measured by the inverse Simpson index, TCRbeta repertoire diversity was lower in IBD patients than in their healthy co-twins.

From each donor, a roughly 2.5 ml peripheral blood sample was collected into PAXgene tubes and stored at -80 degrees C. Without any T cell sorting, total RNA was extracted from whole blood using the PAXgene blood miRNA kit on an automated QIAcube. Deep TCRalpha and TCRbeta repertoire profiling with unique molecular barcoding was performed on peripheral blood of monozygotic twin pairs concordant or discordant for inflammatory bowel disease. Smoking habits were recorded for all twin pairs, with individuals classified as current, former or never smokers. In the germline V gene, CDR1 corresponds to KGHSH and CDR2 to LQKENI. There are 15 amino acids in the CDR3, from cysteine to phenylalanine inclusive. The record lacks a DNA sequence. The library was obtained by 5' RACE. Each TCR library was prepared from 3,000 to 4,500 ng of total RNA. For each sample, cDNA was synthesized in eight separate reactions using SMARTScribe reverse transcriptase. Unique molecular identifiers containing a 6-nucleotide sample barcode were introduced through template switching during cDNA synthesis. TCRalpha and TCRbeta cDNA was amplified in two nested PCRs of approximately 17 and 9 cycles, and bead purification was carried out after each PCR. Before amplification, the cDNA was treated with uracil DNA-glycosylase and purified using the QIAquick PCR purification kit. The second PCR added Illumina TruSeq-compatible adapters along with sample-specific barcodes. Library quality and concentration were assessed using TapeStation and Qubit, and 5 ng of each library was pooled. Pooled libraries were sequenced on an Illumina HiSeq2500 single-index Rapid Run with 2 x 100 bp reads and custom sequencing primers. Per the original workflow: PCR and sequencing errors were corrected by UMI-based consensus assembly using MiGEC version 1.2.6. V(D)J alignment, clonotype assembly and CDR3 extraction were performed with MiXCR version 2.1.1. To normalise gene usage, clonotype sharing and MAIT/NKT TCR abundance, the analysis used the top 1000, 10 000 and 20 000 clonotypes per sample. After downsampling to 27 000 UMIs, diversity was calculated as the inverse Simpson index using the vegan R package. Paired Mann-Whitney U tests were applied to discordant twin pairs, with Benjamini-Hochberg correction for multiple testing. With the reads reprocessed by TCRdb, a single entry stands for each CDR3 protein sequence and no DNA is reported. TCRdb assigned the V and J calls; the authors' analysis was not used. The sample table holds approximately 330,000 distinct CDR3 sequences. The biggest ten clones account for under 2.5% of the sample.

The receptor was isolated from a human donor with ulcerative colitis or Crohn's disease, or a healthy co-twin of an affected twin (not recorded which). Sequenced sample: blood. Recombination connected TRBV18 to TRBJ1-2. The CDR3 region reads CASSPMAGTDYGYTF. Reference TRBV18 and TRBJ1-2 proteins supply the regions before and after the CDR3; the full variable domain is: NAGVMQNPRHLVRRRGQEARLRCSPMKGHSHVYWYRQLPEEGLKFMVYLQKENIIDESGMPKERFSAEFPKEGPSILRIQQVVRGDSAAYFCASSPMAGTDYGYTFGSGTRLTVV.